What follows is one TCR beta chain and its context. Its antigen remains unidentified. Averaging about 116 mL, one heparinised blood draw was given by each donor. As every portion of the isolated RNA was reverse transcribed, the sequencing read expressed TCRB transcripts. The average output of naive, central memory and regulatory T cell samples was several million reads. The assay was immunoSEQ multiplex PCR, and TCRdb's table has in-frame clones only and misses some. Counted here are 300,000 to 450,000 clones, 20% occurring once; the ten biggest clones make up 0.035% to 0.05%. The data belong to a study of beta chain features in type 1 diabetes. Study results and limitations: For cells with high TCR expression, cDNA sequencing could yield over-representation. PCR might preferentially amplify shorter templates, equally in patients and controls.

This TCR derives from a woman between 18 and 30 years old in good health. The material sequenced was naive CD4+ T cells from blood.

This CDR3 is CASTKGGANTGELFF. The CDR3 DNA reads as TGTGCCAGCACCAAGGGAGGGGCGAACACCGGGGAGCTGTTTTTT. The V gene is TRBV7-9, the J gene TRBJ2-2, with 7 nucleotides matching TRBD2. The CDR3 is 15 amino acids. V lost 7 bases, J lost 0 bases, and 5 bases stayed unmatched. Germline V gives CDR1 SEHNR, CDR2 FQNEAQ (reference sequence).